Shown below are 17 T cell receptor beta chains from a single sample sequenced in a study of T cell responses to AZD1222 COVID-19 vaccine. The method was immunoSEQ multiplex PCR; TCRdb's version includes in-frame clones alone and lacks a portion of them. The sample has just over 150,000 clones; approximately 90% are singletons. Sequencing used peripheral blood, obtained 28 days after the second AZD1222 dose. Receptor source: an adult who received the AZD1222 COVID-19 vaccine.

This clone has a single count. The chain recombines TRBV11-2 with TRBJ2-3, with D unresolved. The CDR3 is 14 residues long. Germline CDR1 reads SGHAT; CDR2 reads FQNNGV. The V end was cut by 2 bases, the J end by 0 bases, with 6 bases between. DNA for the CDR3: TGTGCCAGCAGCTTAATGGGCAGCACAGATACGCAGTATTTT. Its translation is CASSLMGSTDTQYF.

The gene calls are TRBV5-5 and TRBJ1-3; the D gene is possibly TRBD1 (5 bases). Looked up from germline, CDR1 is SGHKS and CDR2 is YYEKEE (reference sequence). V was clipped by 4 bases and J by 4 bases, with 12 bases between them. The CDR3 runs 14 residues. The CDR3, as DNA: TGTGCCAGCAGCCCCCAAGACAGCGGAAACACCATATATTTT. It codes for CASSPQDSGNTIYF. The full variable domain, rest sourced from reference TRBV5-5 and TRBJ1-3, is DAGVTQSPTHLIKTRGQQVTLRCSPISGHKSVSWYQQVLGQGPQFIFQYYEKEERGRGNFPDRFSARQFPNYSSELNVNALLLGDSALYLCASSPQDSGNTIYFGEGSWLTVV.

This chain's CDR3 is CASSRTKLAGGGYEQFF. In DNA, the CDR3 is TGTGCCAGCAGCCGGACCAAACTAGCGGGGGGAGGTTATGAGCAGTTCTTC. The rearrangement links TRBV7-8 to TRBJ2-1; 12 bases map to TRBD2. Germline assignment: CDR1 SGHVS and CDR2 FQNEAQ. This CDR3 has 17 amino acids. Unmatched junction bases numbered 13, after V lost 5 bases and J lost 8 bases. Variable domain in full (rest from reference TRBV7-8 and TRBJ2-1): GAGVSQSPRYKVAKRGQDVALRCDPISGHVSLFWYQQALGQGPEFLTYFQNEAQLDKSGLPSDRFFAERPEGSVSTLKIQRTQQEDSAVYLCASSRTKLAGGGYEQFFGPGTRLTVL.

There are a few counts of this clone. The V gene is TRBV7-9, the J gene TRBJ2-2; TRBD1 might be the D (6 bases). Germline V gene sequence: CDR1 SEHNR, CDR2 FQNEAQ (reference sequence). Trimming took 5 bases from V and 1 from J, leaving 11 bases between them. This CDR3 spans 15 amino acids. CDR3 loop: CASSRRTENTGELFF. The CDR3 nucleotides read TGTGCCAGCAGCCGAAGGACAGAGAACACCGGGGAGCTGTTTTTT.

The chain employs TRBV2 and TRBJ1-6, with a possible D match to TRBD1 (6 bases). The length of the CDR3 is 13 residues. Trimming took off 5 bases at V and 9 bases at J, with 11 bases between the two ends. Germline CDR1 SNHLY, CDR2 FYNNEI. The CDR3: CASSWDMVSPLHF. The CDR3 nucleotides are TGTGCCAGCAGTTGGGACATGGTTTCACCCCTCCACTTT.

The chain links TRBV7-9 to TRBJ2-1, with 9 positions matching TRBD2. CDR3 length: 15 amino acids. CDR1 and CDR2 (germline): SEHNR, FQNEAQ (reference sequence). V was pared by 10 bases and J by 9 bases, with 16 bases of the junction left unmatched. Here the CDR3 reads CATQGTSQLEGEQFF. The CDR3 DNA reads TGTGCCACCCAGGGGACTAGCCAGCTGGAGGGTGAGCAGTTCTTC.

The chain recombines TRBV9 with TRBJ2-3, with TRBD2 matching over 11 bases. V trimming: 4 bases; J trimming: 5 bases; junction bases outside the gene matches: 12. CDR1 is SGDLS and CDR2 is YYNGEE in the germline V gene. CDR3 length equals 17 residues. CDR3 DNA sequence: TGTGCCAGCAGCTCCTCGACTAGCGGGATCTCTATAGATACGCAGTATTTT. Its translation is CASSSSTSGISIDTQYF.

The J gene is TRBJ1-4, the V gene TRBV28; D ambiguous. The CDR3 is made up of 15 amino acids. V was pared by 5 bases and J by 2 bases, with 12 bases between. The V gene's germline CDR1 is MDHEN and CDR2 SYDVKM. The CDR3 DNA reads as TGTGCCAGCAGTACCCTCTGGGAGACTAATGAAAAACTGTTTTTT. Its translation is CASSTLWETNEKLFF.

The gene calls are TRBV5-4 and TRBJ1-6; TRBD1 aligns across 9 bases. From germline, CDR1 is SGHNT and CDR2 YYREEE (reference sequence). Losses at the gene ends were 7 bases for V and 11 bases for J; bases not matched to a gene: 10. The CDR3 is 14 residues long. DNA for the CDR3: TGTGCCAGCGGCCCGGGACAGGGTGTTCCACCCCTCCACTTT. This gives the protein CASGPGQGVPPLHF.

This clone came up many times. The chain is built from TRBV4-1 and TRBJ1-2; the D gene is possibly TRBD1 (5 bases). With 2 bases removed from V and 8 bases from J, the gap between germline ends came to 18 bases. The CDR3 runs 15 residues. Germline loops: CDR1 MGHRA, CDR2 YSYEKL. The CDR3 region has the DNA TGCGCCAGCAGCCAACCCCTGGACACCGGAGACGGCTACACCTTC. Its protein product is CASSQPLDTGDGYTF.

The chain joins TRBV21-1 to TRBJ2-7; the table calls TRBD1, which could not be checked here. TRBV21-1 is an annotated pseudogene. The CDR3 is 17 amino acids. In DNA, the CDR3 is TGTGCCAGCAGCAAGGTGGACAGGGAAGATAAGTCCTACGAGCAGTACTTC. It is translated as CASSKVDREDKSYEQYF.

The chain recombines TRBV19 with TRBJ1-2; perhaps TRBD1 as D (5 bases). There are 14 residues in the CDR3. Germline V CDR1 and CDR2: LNHDA, SQIVND (reference sequence). The V end lost 7 bases, the J end lost 2 bases, and 14 bases lay between the germline ends. CDR3: CASTLGPLNYGYTF. As DNA, the CDR3 is TGTGCCAGTACTCTGGGACCGTTGAACTATGGCTACACCTTC.

The CDR3 sequence: CASSLVGRSYEQYF. In nucleotides, the CDR3 is TGTGCCAGCAGCTTAGTCGGCCGGAGCTACGAGCAGTACTTC. The rearrangement joins TRBV7-9 to TRBJ2-7, with D hard to call. V lost 1 base and J lost 3, with 10 bases in between. The germline V gene has CDR1 SEHNR and CDR2 FQNEAQ (reference sequence). The CDR3 loop spans 14 amino acids.

The gene calls are TRBV18 and TRBJ1-1, with D uncertain. V was cut by 3 bases and J by 3 bases, with 8 bases left in between. Germline V gives CDR1 KGHSH, CDR2 LQKENI. The CDR3 has 13 residues. CDR3 nucleotides: TGTGCCAGCTCACCGAGGAGGGACACTGAAGCTTTCTTT. Its protein product is CASSPRRDTEAFF.

The J gene is TRBJ1-1, the V gene TRBV19; 10 positions agree with TRBD1. Germline V gene data show CDR1 as LNHDA and CDR2 as SQIVND (reference sequence). The ends lost 8 bases at V and 4 bases at J; junction bases unmatched: 1. This CDR3 has 12 residues. The CDR3 DNA follows: TGTGCCAGTCGGACAGGGGGCACTGAAGCTTTCTTT. Protein sequence: CASRTGGTEAFF.

The V call is TRBV7-6, the J call TRBJ1-2, with 7 bases identical to TRBD1. This CDR3 is 16 amino acids long. Germline CDR1 is SGHVS and CDR2 is FNYEAQ. V lost 1 base, J lost 6 bases, and 11 bases stayed unmatched. Written as DNA, the CDR3 is TGTGCCAGCAGCTTAGAATTGGGGACAGTAAAGGATGGCTACACCTTC. It encodes CASSLELGTVKDGYTF.

The gene calls are TRBV12-3 or TRBV12-4 and TRBJ1-2; D may be TRBD1 (6 bases). This CDR3 has 13 amino acids. The V end was cut by 3 bases, the J end by 6 bases, with 11 bases between. CDR3 nucleotide sequence: TGTGCCAGCAGTTTCAGGGGTCCGGATGGCTACACCTTC. Its translation is CASSFRGPDGYTF.